These 13 T cell receptor beta chains were all obtained from the same sample, sequenced in a study of T cells in localized non-small cell lung cancer. Measured with immunoSEQ multiplex PCR; TCRdb has only the in-frame clones, and not every one. The sample holds about 39,000 clones, about 76% seen once. The sample here was PBMCs, taken before any cancer treatment. Receptors were obtained from a woman between 35 and 70 years old with stage II squamous cell lung carcinoma.

The genes are TRBV25-1 and TRBJ2-2, with D hard to call. Per germline, CDR1 MGHDK and CDR2 SYGVNS. CDR3 length equals 13 residues. V gave up 6 bases and J gave up 1 base, with 6 bases separating them. CDR3 sequence reads: CASRLQNTGELFF. The CDR3 DNA reads TGTGCCAGCAGACTTCAGAACACCGGGGAGCTGTTTTTT.

The chain employs TRBV6-6 and TRBJ2-6; D unclear. Germline CDR1 is MNHNY and CDR2 is SVGAGI (reference sequence). The CDR3 consists of 15 residues. V lost 4 bases, J lost 0 bases, and 7 bases lay in between. This chain's CDR3 is CASSSVGSGANVLTF. CDR3 bases: TGTGCCAGCAGTTCGGTGGGCTCTGGGGCCAACGTCCTGACTTTC.

Of note for this clone: Other nucleotide sequences from this sample produce the same CDR3. The DNA of the CDR3 is TGTGCCAGCAGCTCCGGGGGCACAGATACGCAGTATTTT. Amino acid sequence: CASSSGGTDTQYF. The J gene is TRBJ2-3, the V gene TRBV7-2; D might be TRBD2 (5 bases). V was pared by 4 bases and J by 1 base, with 6 bases between. CDR3 length equals 13 residues. Germline loops: CDR1 SGHTA, CDR2 FQGNSA.

V is TRBV10-3 and J is TRBJ2-7; 7 nucleotides agree with TRBD2. V trimming: 6 bases; J trimming: 4 bases; junction bases outside the gene matches: 6. Germline V gene lookup returns CDR1 ENHRY and CDR2 SYGVKD. The CDR3 spans 13 residues. The chain's CDR3 is CAIREGGRYEQYF. The DNA for the CDR3 is TGTGCCATCAGGGAGGGAGGGAGATACGAGCAGTACTTC.

This clone was detected a few times. The gene calls are TRBV6-6 and TRBJ1-6, with TRBD1 as a possible D gene (5 bases). V shed 4 bases and J shed 12 bases, with 10 bases lying between them. This CDR3 is 12 amino acids long. Germline CDR1 and CDR2: MNHNY and SVGAGI (reference sequence). Here the CDR3 DNA reads TGTGCCAGCAGTTCCGGGGGTGAACCCCTCCACTTT. Its translation is CASSSGGEPLHF.

The CDR3 sequence is CASSPWTGGEDQPQHF. CDR3 DNA sequence: TGTGCCAGCAGTCCATGGACAGGGGGGGAAGATCAGCCCCAGCATTTT. The rearrangement uses TRBV28 and TRBJ1-5; 10 nucleotides line up with TRBD1. The CDR3 totals 16 residues. Germline-derived CDR1 and CDR2 are MDHEN and SYDVKM. V shed 5 bases and J 5 bases; nucleotides not matched to a gene: 9.

This clone was seen ten or more times. At one end the junction does not follow the germline gene, possibly because of a read error. The CDR3 loop reads CASSPSIYGEQFF. In nucleotides, the CDR3 is TGTGCTAGCAGCCCCTCAATCTATGGGGAGCAGTTCTTC. The V gene is TRBV7-7, the J gene TRBJ2-1; D call uncertain. In germline, CDR1 is SSHAT, CDR2 FNYEAQ (reference sequence). This CDR3 contains 13 residues.

This clone was seen a single time. The genes are TRBV27 and TRBJ1-6, with TRBD1 identical over 7 bases. With V trimmed by 0 bases and J by 4 bases, 6 bases remained unmatched. Per the germline V gene, CDR1 is MNHEY and CDR2 is SMNVEV (reference sequence). This CDR3 has 17 residues. DNA of the CDR3: TGTGCCAGCAGTTTATCACGGGACAGCTTATATAATTCACCCCTCCACTTT. This codes for CASSLSRDSLYNSPLHF.

The chain has TRBV11-3 and TRBJ2-3, with TRBD2 identical over 8 bases. V was clipped by 6 bases and J by 2 bases; unmatched bases: 4. The CDR3 runs 14 residues. Per the germline V gene, CDR1 is SGHNT and CDR2 is YENEEA. CDR3 coding DNA: TGTGCCAGCAGACTAGCGGAAGACACAGATACGCAGTATTTT. It specifies CASRLAEDTDTQYF.

This clone is judged medium-sized. Other DNA sequences in the sample encode the same CDR3. This chain links TRBV7-9 with TRBJ1-1, with 9 bases fitting TRBD1. With V trimmed by 4 bases and J by 7 bases, 4 bases remained unmatched. Germline-derived CDR1 and CDR2 are SEHNR and FQNEAQ (reference sequence). CDR3 length: 13 residues. As DNA, the CDR3 is TGTGCCAGCAGCTCGTGGGGACAGGGTGAAGCTTTCTTT. Encoded protein: CASSSWGQGEAFF.

V usage is TRBV13 and J usage is TRBJ2-7, with D unresolved. The ends were cut back, 5 bases at V and 3 bases at J, with 14 bases in the middle. The germline V gene has CDR1 PRHDT and CDR2 FYEKMQ (reference sequence). The CDR3 is made up of 14 amino acids. The CDR3, as DNA: TGTGCCAGCAGCCCCCCTGGAAGGCGCTACGAGCAGTACTTC. It codes for CASSPPGRRYEQYF.

The genes are TRBV6-5 and TRBJ2-2; D perhaps matches TRBD1 (6 bases). Germline lookup yields CDR1 MNHEY and CDR2 SVGAGI. The CDR3 totals 15 residues. The V and J ends lost 6 bases and 6 bases respectively, with 17 bases between them. In nucleotides, the CDR3 is TGTGCCAGCAGCTCTCCAGGGGCCCCCCCCGGGGAGCTGTTTTTT. Protein: CASSSPGAPPGELFF.

On this clone: One end of the junction does not line up with germline, which may come from a read error. This chain uses TRBV5-1 with TRBJ2-3, with D perhaps assigned TRBD1 or TRBD2 (5 bases each). Germline values: CDR1 SGHRS, CDR2 YFSETQ. The CDR3 has 17 amino acids. The CDR3 loop is CASCVGAGIDSIDTQYF. The DNA for the CDR3 is TGCGCCAGCTGTGTAGGGGCCGGGATCGATAGCATAGATACGCAGTATTTT.